The 10 T cell receptor beta chains given below trace back to one sample, sequenced in a study of blood T cells in healthy people across ages. Primers used in a second PCR of about 6 to 11 cycles were a sample-barcoded 5' primer and a J-beta primer mix. TCRdb fed the 5' RACE reads into MiXCR, producing one record per CDR3 protein. The sample has about 570,000 distinct CDR3 sequences; about 26% are singletons. Sequencing was done on a sample of blood. These receptors were taken from a woman in her 70s in good health.

V usage is TRBV7-9 and J usage is TRBJ2-5; D is perhaps TRBD2 (6 bases). The length of the CDR3 is 16 residues. The germline V and J ends were trimmed by 2 bases and 1 base, with 14 bases remaining between them. The germline V gene has CDR1 SEHNR and CDR2 FQNEAQ (reference sequence). The CDR3, as DNA: TGTGCCAGCAGCTTATGGAGGGTCGGGGGCCAAGAGACCCAGTACTTC. Amino acids: CASSLWRVGGQETQYF.

This clonotype was seen only a few times. The V call is TRBV25-1, the J call TRBJ1-2; 12 bases are shared with TRBD1. V shed 4 bases, J shed 7 bases, and the junction held 4 bases outside the gene matches. The V gene's germline CDR1 is MGHDK and CDR2 SYGVNS. The CDR3 extends over 14 amino acids. For the CDR3, the DNA is TGTGCCAGCAGTGGGGACAGGGGGCGAGGTGGCTACACCTTC. It is translated as CASSGDRGRGGYTF.

In this sample, this clonotype turned up a few times. The chain recombines TRBV6-5 with TRBJ1-2; possible D gene TRBD1, 6 bases. Trimming shortened V by 0 bases and J by 4 bases, and 9 bases separated the two germline ends. Germline CDR1 MNHEY, CDR2 SVGAGI. This CDR3 has 14 residues. The CDR3 loop is CASSYSGRGYGYTF. DNA for the CDR3: TGTGCCAGCAGTTACTCGGGCAGGGGCTATGGCTACACCTTC.

This chain links TRBV15 with TRBJ2-5; D not resolved. With 5 bases removed from V and 4 bases from J, the gap between germline ends came to 8 bases. Germline V CDR1 and CDR2: LNHNV, YYDKDF (reference sequence). The CDR3 has 12 amino acids. CDR3 coding DNA: TGTGCCACCAGCCGTCAACGAGAGACCCAGTACTTC. Residues: CATSRQRETQYF. Drawing the rest from reference TRBV15 and TRBJ2-5, the complete variable domain is DAMVIQNPRYQVTQFGKPVTLSCSQTLNHNVMYWYQQKSSQAPKLLFHYYDKDFNNEADTPDNFQSRRPNTSFCFLDIRSPGLGDTAMYLCATSRQRETQYFGPGTRLLVL.

The chain couples TRBV29-1 to TRBJ2-3; D is possibly TRBD2 (7 bases). The CDR3 is 18 amino acids. CDR1 SQVTM and CDR2 ANQGSEA come from the germline V gene. Deletions cut 0 bases from V and 0 bases from J, with 19 bases between. Here the CDR3 reads CSVEESYGGGTSTDTQYF. The CDR3 bases are TGCAGCGTTGAAGAATCATATGGCGGGGGCACTAGCACAGATACGCAGTATTTT.

This clonotype was detected a few times. The chain recombines TRBV30 with TRBJ1-1; D not certain. Between the trimmed V and J ends, which lost 0 bases and 6 bases, there was a span of 5 bases. The CDR3 sequence is 11 residues long. CDR1 is GTSNPN and CDR2 is SVGIG in the germline V gene (reference sequence). The CDR3 bases are TGTGCCTGGAGTGTATTTGCTGAAGCTTTCTTT. It is translated as CAWSVFAEAFF.

V usage is TRBV30 and J usage is TRBJ1-2, with no clear D. The CDR3 extends over 12 amino acids. Germline V lookup: CDR1 GTSNPN, CDR2 SVGIG (reference sequence). V shed 6 bases and J shed 4 bases, with 12 bases lying between them. CDR3 DNA sequence: TGTGCCTGCATGACACCGATCTATGGCTACACCTTC. Amino acid sequence: CACMTPIYGYTF.

The rearrangement joins TRBV6-6 to TRBJ2-5; tentatively, D is TRBD2 (6 bases). There are 16 residues in the CDR3. The V and J ends lost 6 bases and 1 base respectively, with 18 bases between them. Germline-derived CDR1 and CDR2 are MNHNY and SVGAGI (reference sequence). The CDR3 here is CASSPSLGLGQETQYF. The CDR3 DNA reads as TGTGCCAGCAGCCCTTCCCTGGGACTTGGCCAAGAGACCCAGTACTTC.

The V call is TRBV5-1, the J call TRBJ1-1; 8 nucleotides align to TRBD1. Looked up from germline, CDR1 is SGHRS and CDR2 is YFSETQ. The CDR3 runs to 15 residues. V lost 4 bases, J lost 2 bases, and 7 bases stayed unmatched. The DNA for the CDR3 is TGCGCCAGCAGCCTGTACAGGGGGGGAAACACTGAAGCTTTCTTT. Amino acids: CASSLYRGGNTEAFF.

The gene calls are TRBV30 and TRBJ2-7, with D perhaps TRBD2 (5 bases). V shed 2 bases and J shed 6 bases, with 17 bases lying between them. The CDR3 is made up of 14 amino acids. CDR1 is GTSNPN, CDR2 SVGIG, per germline (reference sequence). CDR3 amino acids: CAWSTSAPPAEQYF. DNA of the CDR3: TGTGCCTGGAGTACTAGTGCCCCCCCGGCCGAGCAGTACTTC.